This T cell receptor beta chain is from a study of shared clonotypes between healthy human individuals. Measured with immunoSEQ multiplex PCR; TCRdb has only the in-frame clones, and not every one. This table has some 2.1 million clones, roughly 94% appearing once. This CDR3 comprises 14 residues. Trimming stripped 2 bases from V and 7 bases from J, with 15 bases between. Per the germline V gene, CDR1 is GTSNPN and CDR2 is SVGIG (reference sequence). This sequence originates from a man aged 18 to 30 in good health. The chain couples TRBV30 to TRBJ2-1, with D tentatively TRBD2 (7 bases). Sample: naive CD4+ T cells sorted from blood. Subset meaning: CD45RA+ positively selected. CDR3 loop: CAWSSGGKGNEQFF. The CDR3 coding sequence is TGTGCCTGGAGTTCGGGGGGCAAGGGAAATGAGCAGTTCTTC.